This passage covers 18 T cell receptor beta chains from one sample sequenced in a study of cytomegalovirus exposure and HLA in healthy donors (dated by TCRdb to 2017 to 2019). The library was prepared using the immunoSEQ multiplex PCR assay. A mixture of 60 forward primers for TCR Vbeta segments and 13 reverse primers for TCR Jbeta segments was used in the multiplex PCR. In TCRdb, the immuneACCESS table is reduced to in-frame sequences with V and J assigned. These tables do not hold every clone; where another copy was compared, an unresolved V gene accounts for under half, and the others remain unexplained. The sample yields 200,000 or so clones; 65% to 85% were counted once. The ten largest clonotypes hold roughly 3% of the sample. Sequencing used PBMCs. The receptor set was obtained from a woman between 25 and 40 years old in good health and CMV-seronegative.

The rearrangement uses TRBV5-6 and TRBJ2-2; TRBD1 is a possible D gene (6 bases). This CDR3 has 16 amino acids. Per germline, CDR1 SGHDT and CDR2 YYEEEE. The V gene lost 0 bases and the J gene lost 4 bases, with 13 bases spanning the gap. The CDR3 DNA reads as TGTGCCAGCAGCTTGGTGCGACAGGTGGCCACCGGGGAGCTGTTTTTT. This encodes CASSLVRQVATGELFF.

This clone has only one observation. The J gene is TRBJ2-5, the V gene TRBV9; 14 positions match TRBD2. The CDR3 sequence is 15 residues long. V lost 3 bases and J lost 4; bases outside the gene matches: 2. CDR1 and CDR2 (germline): SGDLS, YYNGEE. The CDR3, as DNA: TGTGCCAGCAGCGCGACTAGCGGGAGGGTAGAGACCCAGTACTTC. Amino acid sequence: CASSATSGRVETQYF.

This chain uses TRBV6-1 with TRBJ2-7; TRBD1 matches at 8 bases. J gave up 0 bases and V 6 bases, and 7 bases lay outside the gene matches. CDR3 length equals 15 residues. In germline, CDR1 is MNHNS, CDR2 SASEGT. DNA of the CDR3: TGTGCCAGCAGCTCGAGACAGGGGCGCTCCTACGAGCAGTACTTC. This codes for CASSSRQGRSYEQYF.

Comments on this clone: Within the sample, other DNA sequences also encode this same CDR3. The V gene is TRBV7-3, the J gene TRBJ1-1, with a weak D call TRBD1 (6 bases). Per the germline V gene, CDR1 is SGHTA and CDR2 is FQGTGA. The germline V and J ends were trimmed by 0 bases and 2 bases, with 7 bases remaining between them. The CDR3 sequence is 14 residues long. CDR3 protein: CASSLTGGNTEAFF. The CDR3 nucleotides read TGTGCCAGCAGCTTAACTGGGGGCAACACTGAAGCTTTCTTT.

The chain recombines TRBV5-1 with TRBJ1-1; D possibly corresponds to TRBD1 (6 bases). The CDR3 runs to 14 residues. Germline V CDR1 and CDR2: SGHRS, YFSETQ. The V gene lost 5 bases and the J gene lost 2 bases, with 13 bases spanning the gap. The CDR3 DNA sequence: TGCGCCAGCAGAGGGGACACTGAAAACACTGAAGCTTTCTTT. As protein: CASRGDTENTEAFF. The complete variable domain, with remaining parts taken from reference TRBV5-1 and TRBJ1-1, reads KAGVTQTPRYLIKTRGQQVTLSCSPISGHRSVSWYQQTPGQGLQFLFEYFSETQRNKGNFPGRFSGRQFSNSRSEMNVSTLELGDSALYLCASRGDTENTEAFFGQGTRLTVV.

The J gene is TRBJ2-3, the V gene TRBV6-6; 7 positions agree with TRBD2. J lost 1 base, V lost 0 bases, and 4 bases had no gene match. The germline gives CDR1 MNHNY, CDR2 SVGAGI (reference sequence). The CDR3 spans 16 residues. The CDR3 region is CASSYSRLAGTDTQYF. The CDR3 DNA reads as TGTGCCAGCAGTTACTCGAGGCTAGCGGGCACAGATACGCAGTATTTT.

The chain uses TRBV5-1 and TRBJ1-5; possible D gene TRBD1, 6 bases. The CDR3 has 14 residues. The V gene lost 3 bases and the J gene lost 0 bases, with 7 bases spanning the gap. Germline values: CDR1 SGHRS, CDR2 YFSETQ. The CDR3 here is CASSSGVSNQPQHF. The CDR3 nucleotides are TGCGCCAGCAGCTCAGGGGTTAGCAATCAGCCCCAGCATTTT.

The chain uses TRBV19 and TRBJ2-5, with 7 bases fitting TRBD1. The J call may be faulty, since TRBJ2-7 better matches the DNA end. The length of the CDR3 is 12 residues. Germline CDR1 and CDR2: LNHDA and SQIVND (reference sequence). This CDR3 is CASSPTGFEQYF. DNA for the CDR3: TGTGCCAGTAGTCCGACAGGGTTCGAGCAGTACTTC.

The gene calls are TRBV10-3 and TRBJ2-5, with D possibly being TRBD2 (6 bases). Trimming removed 6 bases at V and 2 bases at J, with 13 bases between. There are 14 residues in the CDR3. CDR1 ENHRY and CDR2 SYGVKD come from the germline V gene. The CDR3 DNA is TGTGCCATCAGCGGGGACTGGCGGCAAGAGACCCAGTACTTC. As protein: CAISGDWRQETQYF.

The gene calls are TRBV5-1 and TRBJ1-3; the D gene is possibly TRBD1 (5 bases). The length of the CDR3 is 16 residues. Trimming pared 1 base from V and 0 bases from J, leaving 11 bases between. Germline V gene lookup returns CDR1 SGHRS and CDR2 YFSETQ. The CDR3 DNA reads as TGCGCCAGCAGCTTGCCCCAGGGTCACTCTGGAAACACCATATATTTT. It specifies CASSLPQGHSGNTIYF.

This chain uses TRBV28 with TRBJ2-1; 8 bases line up with TRBD2. The length of the CDR3 is 13 residues. Germline-derived CDR1 and CDR2 are MDHEN and SYDVKM. The junction had 4 bases not matched to a gene; V was cut back by 5 bases and J by 7 bases. The CDR3 is CASSSGSRNEQFF. The CDR3 coding sequence is TGTGCCAGCAGTAGCGGGAGTCGGAATGAGCAGTTCTTC.

The genes are TRBV5-1 and TRBJ2-7; no definite D call. Deletions cut 0 bases from V and 4 bases from J, with 14 bases between. In germline, CDR1 is SGHRS, CDR2 YFSETQ. This CDR3 is 15 amino acids long. The DNA of the CDR3 is TGCGCCAGCAGCTTGGCTCTTGGCAGACATTACGAGCAGTACTTC. It codes for CASSLALGRHYEQYF.

This clone was seen a handful of times. This rearrangement joins TRBV19 to TRBJ2-1; possible D gene TRBD2, 5 bases. Germline CDR1 is LNHDA and CDR2 is SQIVND (reference sequence). CDR3 length equals 15 residues. Deletions cut 7 bases from V and 0 bases from J, with 13 bases between. The CDR3 here is CASNEGWGSYNEQFF. CDR3 coding DNA: TGTGCCAGTAACGAGGGATGGGGCTCCTACAATGAGCAGTTCTTC.

This sequence joins TRBV6-5 and TRBJ1-1, with no clear D. The germline gives CDR1 MNHEY, CDR2 SVGAGI. CDR3 length: 14 amino acids. Between the trimmed V and J ends, which lost 2 bases and 1 base, there was a span of 8 bases. In nucleotides, the CDR3 is TGTGCCAGCAGTTACACAGCTTCGAACACTGAAGCTTTCTTT. It translates to CASSYTASNTEAFF.

V is TRBV9 and J is TRBJ2-2, with D unclear. There are 12 residues in the CDR3. Per germline, CDR1 SGDLS and CDR2 YYNGEE. V was shortened by 2 bases and J by 7 bases, with 6 bases between the two germline ends. CDR3: CASSVPYGELFF. The CDR3 bases are TGTGCCAGCAGCGTCCCGTACGGGGAGCTGTTTTTT.

This clone occurred many times. Within the sample, other DNA sequences also encode this same CDR3. The CDR3 DNA sequence: TGTGCCAGCAGTGAACTAGCGGGAGGGCAAGAGACCCAGTACTTC. Translation gives CASSELAGGQETQYF. The J gene is TRBJ2-5, the V gene TRBV6-1; 12 bases match TRBD2. V lost 2 bases to trimming and J lost 2 bases; unmatched junction nucleotides: 0. Germline CDR1 and CDR2: MNHNS and SASEGT. CDR3 length: 15 residues.

The genes are TRBV28 and TRBJ2-7, with TRBD2 as a possible D gene (5 bases). The CDR3 extends over 16 amino acids. Germline V gene sequence: CDR1 MDHEN, CDR2 SYDVKM. V was cut by 6 bases and J by 0 bases, with 18 bases left in between. This CDR3 reads CASRNLLSGGSYEQYF. CDR3 nucleotides: TGTGCCAGCAGGAATCTCTTGAGCGGAGGCTCCTACGAGCAGTACTTC. The variable domain in full, completed from reference TRBV28 and TRBJ2-7, reads DVKVTQSSRYLVKRTGEKVFLECVQDMDHENMFWYRQDPGLGLRLIYFSYDVKMKEKGDIPEGYSVSREKKERFSLILESASTNQTSMYLCASRNLLSGGSYEQYFGPGTRLTVT.

The chain combines TRBV18 with TRBJ1-1; D unresolved. Per the germline V gene, CDR1 is KGHSH and CDR2 is LQKENI. Trimming stripped 2 bases from V and 3 bases from J, with 13 bases between. The CDR3 has 15 residues. CDR3 DNA: TGTGCCAGCTCACCATATACTGTGGTTGACACTGAAGCTTTCTTT. Translating gives CASSPYTVVDTEAFF.